This is a list of T cell receptor beta chains from one sample in a study of cytomegalovirus exposure and HLA in healthy donors. Produced via immunoSEQ multiplex PCR; TCRdb's table is partial and in-frame only. Of 250,000 to 400,000 clones listed, roughly 87% are singletons. The sequenced sample was PBMCs. These receptors originate from a man aged 30 to 45 in good health and CMV-seronegative. Each CDR3 is given with its conserved first and last residue. D genes are given only for firm matches. Part of the rows lack a size; the others show once, few, many or a class for expanded clones.

V gene	J gene	D gene	clone size	CDR3 DNA	CDR3 protein
TRBV19	TRBJ1-6	TRBD1	-	TGTGCCAGTAGTATTTCAACCTCAGGGGGCGTTATGTCCTATAATTCACCCCTCCACTTT	CASSISTSGGVMSYNSPLHF
TRBV20-1	TRBJ2-1	-	-	TGCAGTGCTGCGGGGATCAATGAGCAGTTCTTC	CSAAGINEQFF
TRBV9	TRBJ2-1	-	-	TGTGCCAGCAGCACCGAGCGGAGCTCCTACAATGAGCAGTTCTTC	CASSTERSSYNEQFF
TRBV19	TRBJ1-2	TRBD1	once	TGTGCCAGTACCAACAGGGGATTGGACTATGGCTACACCTTC	CASTNRGLDYGYTF
TRBV6-1	TRBJ2-2	-	-	TGTGCCACCCAGGACGGAGGGTATGAAACCGGGGAGCTGTTTTTT	CATQDGGYETGELFF
TRBV5-1	TRBJ1-4	-	-	TGCGCCAGCAGCTTGGGACAGCTTAATGAAAAACTGTTTTTT	CASSLGQLNEKLFF
TRBV5-1	TRBJ2-1	TRBD1	-	TGCGCCAGCAGCGCCACGGGGACAGACGAATTATACAATGAGCAGTTCTTC	CASSATGTDELYNEQFF
TRBV7-7	TRBJ2-5	TRBD1	-	TGTGCCAGCAGCTCAAGGACAGGGATAGAGACCCAGTACTTC	CASSSRTGIETQYF
TRBV5-6	TRBJ2-7	TRBD2	-	TGTGCCAGCAGCTCGAACCTAGCGGTGGTCGAGCAGTACTTC	CASSSNLAVVEQYF
TRBV7-9	TRBJ1-6	-	-	TGTGCCAGCAGCGGAACAGGCCTGTATTCACCCCTCCACTTT	CASSGTGLYSPLHF
TRBV6-5	TRBJ1-2	-	-	TGTGCCAGCAAGTTCCGCGCTCTATCGGGAGGCTACACCTTC	CASKFRALSGGYTF
TRBV7-6	TRBJ2-5	-	-	TGTGCCAGCAGCTTTGTCAGGGGCACGGACGAGACCCAGTACTTC	CASSFVRGTDETQYF
TRBV27	TRBJ2-5	-	-	TGTGCCAGAGGATCAGCGCACCTCCAAGAGACCCAGTACTTC	CARGSAHLQETQYF
TRBV5-4	TRBJ1-3	-	-	TGTGCCAGCAGGAAAACGGGGAGCTCTGGAAACACCATATATTTT	CASRKTGSSGNTIYF
TRBV4-1	TRBJ1-5	TRBD1	-	TGCGCCAGCAGCCAAGATTGGACAGGGGGGTTTGGTCAGCCCCAGCATTTT	CASSQDWTGGFGQPQHF
TRBV27	TRBJ1-4	-	-	TGTGCCAGCAGTTTGGGGGGAGAGAAACTGTTTTTT	CASSLGGEKLFF
TRBV30	TRBJ1-1	-	-	TGTGCCTGGAGAGAGCGGACGACAGGATTGAACACTGAAGCTTTCTTT	CAWRERTTGLNTEAFF
TRBV27	TRBJ1-2	TRBD1	-	TGTGCCAGCAGTCAGACAGGGGGCTATGGCTACACCTTC	CASSQTGGYGYTF
TRBV5-4	TRBJ2-2	-	-	TGTGCCAGCAACTCCAGGGTTGCCGGGGAGCTGTTTTTT	CASNSRVAGELFF
TRBV5-4	TRBJ2-4	TRBD2	-	TGTGCCAGCAGCAGCACTAGCGGGGGAGCGAGAGCCAAAAACATTCAGTACTTC	CASSSTSGGARAKNIQYF
TRBV27	TRBJ2-7	-	-	TGTGCCAGCAGTTCCTCGGGAGTCTACGAGCAGTACTTC	CASSSSGVYEQYF
TRBV13	TRBJ1-5	TRBD1	-	TGTGCCAGCAGCTTTACCCGGGACAGCTACAATCAGCCCCAGCATTTT	CASSFTRDSYNQPQHF
TRBV7-2	TRBJ2-1	TRBD1	-	TGTGCCAGCAGCTTAGCGCGCGCAGGGGGCAATGAGCAGTTCTTC	CASSLARAGGNEQFF
TRBV11-3	TRBJ2-7	TRBD1	-	TGTGCCAGCAGCTTGTCAGGACAGGGGGCGAGGGACGAGCAGTACTTC	CASSLSGQGARDEQYF
TRBV7-9	TRBJ1-1	-	-	TGTGCCAGCAGCTCAGGAGGGACGAACACTGAAGCTTTCTTT	CASSSGGTNTEAFF
TRBV11-2	TRBJ2-1	TRBD2	once	TGTGCCAGCAGCCCCCTAGCGGGGGGGCCCTACAATGAGCAGTTCTTC	CASSPLAGGPYNEQFF
TRBV4-2	TRBJ1-4	-	-	TGTGCCAGCAGCCAAGACGGTAATGAAAAACTGTTTTTT	CASSQDGNEKLFF
TRBV29-1	TRBJ1-6	-	few	TGCAGCGTTGTGGATTCGAGAGGACCCCTCCACTTT	CSVVDSRGPLHF
TRBV1	TRBJ1-5	-	-	TGCACCAGCAGCCAACCGGGGACAGGGGGCCCCAATCAGCCCCAGCATTTT	CTSSQPGTGGPNQPQHF
TRBV14	TRBJ1-3	-	-	TGTGCCAGCAGCCGGGTCAGCCAGGTCGGCACCATATATTTT	CASSRVSQVGTIYF
TRBV6-5	TRBJ1-2	-	once	TGTGCCAGCACCGCAGGGCGCCTCTATGGCTACACCTTC	CASTAGRLYGYTF
TRBV5-4	TRBJ1-6	-	-	TGTGCCAGCAGCTCGGTGGAGTATAATTCACCCCTCCACTTT	CASSSVEYNSPLHF
TRBV11-2	TRBJ2-6	TRBD1	-	TGTGCCAGCAGCGCGACAGGGACCGGGGCCAACGTCCTGACTTTC	CASSATGTGANVLTF
TRBV30	TRBJ1-6	-	-	TGTGCCTGGAGTGTACCGGGAGGAAGGGCCTATAATTCACCCCTCCACTTT	CAWSVPGGRAYNSPLHF
TRBV4-1	TRBJ2-7	-	-	TGCGCCAGCAGCCAAGAAGAATACAGATCCTACGAGCAGTACTTC	CASSQEEYRSYEQYF
TRBV18	TRBJ2-2	-	-	TGTGCCAGCTCACCACCGGAGGGATACACCGGGGAGCTGTTTTTT	CASSPPEGYTGELFF
TRBV6-5	TRBJ2-1	TRBD1	-	TGTGCCAGCAGTTACTCACAACGGACAGGGAGTGTTGAGCAGTTCTTC	CASSYSQRTGSVEQFF
TRBV4-1	TRBJ2-3	TRBD1	-	TGCGCCAGCAGCCAAACCGGGACAGGGGGCCCAGATACGCAGTATTTT	CASSQTGTGGPDTQYF
TRBV7-2	TRBJ2-5	-	-	TGTGCCAGCAGCTTAGGAGCGGGCGAGACCCAGTACTTC	CASSLGAGETQYF
TRBV6-5	TRBJ2-3	TRBD2	-	TGTGCCACCTCCACTGCCGGGGGGACAGATACGCAGTATTTT	CATSTAGGTDTQYF
TRBV15	TRBJ1-5	-	-	TGTGCCACCAGCAGTTCCCCCGCAGGGCCTCAGCCCCAGCATTTT	CATSSSPAGPQPQHF
TRBV10-2	TRBJ2-2	TRBD1	-	TGCGCCAGCAGAGGAGGGACAGGTGTAGGCACCGGGGAGCTGTTTTTT	CASRGGTGVGTGELFF
TRBV11-3	TRBJ1-1	-	-	TGTGCCAGCAGCTTAGATTCCATGAACACTGAAGCTTTCTTT	CASSLDSMNTEAFF
TRBV18	TRBJ1-5	TRBD1	-	TGTGCCAGCTCACCACAGGGGGCAGGGCAGCCCCAGCATTTT	CASSPQGAGQPQHF
TRBV6-5	TRBJ1-2	TRBD1	-	TGTGCCAGCAGTGAAGGTTCCGGGACAGAAAGCTACACCTTC	CASSEGSGTESYTF
TRBV5-1	TRBJ2-7	-	few	TGCGCCAGCAGCCTCACGACTAGTCCGTACGAGCAGTACTTC	CASSLTTSPYEQYF
TRBV11-2	TRBJ1-4	TRBD1	-	TGTGCCAGCAGCATCGGACAGGGGGTGGGGTGGGCGAATGAAAAACTGTTTTTT	CASSIGQGVGWANEKLFF
TRBV6-5	TRBJ1-5	-	-	TGTGCCAGCCGCCCGGCCCGGGACACAAACCAGCCCCAGCATTTT	CASRPARDTNQPQHF